Presented here are 27 T cell receptor beta chains from one specimen sequenced in a study of blood T cell repertoires in COVID-19. Assay used: immunoSEQ multiplex PCR; TCRdb lists only in-frame clones, some missing. The sample contains approximately 350,000 clones, roughly 84% of which appear only once. The sequenced sample was PBMCs or T cells enriched from blood (not recorded which). The receptors were gathered from a woman in her thirties who had recovered from COVID-19.

The chain carries TRBV27 and TRBJ1-1; a weak D match, TRBD1 (6 bases). The CDR3 covers 13 residues. Germline V gene lookup returns CDR1 MNHEY and CDR2 SMNVEV (reference sequence). V was clipped by 5 bases and J by 1 base, with 8 bases between them. CDR3 bases: TGTGCCAGCAGTGGGGGCGCGAACACTGAAGCTTTCTTT. Protein product: CASSGGANTEAFF.

The chain is built from TRBV28 and TRBJ1-5, with D possibly being TRBD1 (6 bases). This CDR3 is built from 13 residues. The germline V gene has CDR1 MDHEN and CDR2 SYDVKM. V was shortened by 6 bases and J by 4 bases, with 10 bases between the two germline ends. The CDR3 loop reads CASSTGYNQPQHF. DNA of the CDR3: TGTGCCAGCAGCACAGGGTATAATCAGCCCCAGCATTTT.

The chain employs TRBV7-6 and TRBJ2-7, with 9 nucleotides matching TRBD2. Germline assignment: CDR1 SGHVS and CDR2 FNYEAQ. The CDR3 has 15 amino acids. V lost 5 bases and J lost 6; bases outside the gene matches: 11. The CDR3 DNA reads TGTGCCAGCAGCCCCGGGGGACTAGCCGATATCGAGCAGTACTTC. Translation: CASSPGGLADIEQYF.

The chain has TRBV3-1 (or the pseudogene TRBV3-2) and TRBJ1-2; no firm D call. Germline CDR1 LGHDT, CDR2 YNNKEL (reference sequence). Trimming pared 4 bases from V and 8 bases from J, leaving 20 bases between. This CDR3 region has 15 residues. DNA for the CDR3: TGTGCCAGCAGCCCCCCCGGGGAGGGAACGAACGGCTACACCTTC. Protein: CASSPPGEGTNGYTF.

This clone has just one count. V gene TRBV28 combines with J gene TRBJ2-1, with D tentatively TRBD1 (6 bases). This CDR3 is 12 amino acids long. Germline V lookup: CDR1 MDHEN, CDR2 SYDVKM. With 7 bases removed from V and 6 bases from J, the gap between germline ends came to 10 bases. The CDR3 loop reads CASTGVINEQFF. The CDR3 region has the DNA TGTGCCAGCACAGGGGTGATCAATGAGCAGTTCTTC.

The rearrangement joins TRBV4-1 to TRBJ1-2, with a weak D call TRBD1 (5 bases). With 0 bases removed from V and 7 bases from J, the gap between germline ends came to 12 bases. Germline V gene data show CDR1 as MGHRA and CDR2 as YSYEKL. This CDR3 spans 14 amino acids. CDR3 nucleotides: TGCGCCAGCAGCCAAGATACGACAGTAGGTGGCTACACCTTC. It yields the protein CASSQDTTVGGYTF.

V usage is TRBV6-1 and J usage is TRBJ2-3, with TRBD1 matching 8 bases. Germline CDR1 is MNHNS and CDR2 is SASEGT. The V segment lost 4 bases and the J segment 2 bases; nucleotides outside the gene matches: 8. This CDR3 comprises 16 residues. Here the CDR3 reads CASSGGQGGFTDTQYF. CDR3 nucleotides: TGTGCCAGCAGTGGAGGACAGGGTGGATTCACAGATACGCAGTATTTT.

The rearrangement links TRBV2 to TRBJ2-5; 7 bases line up with TRBD1. The CDR3 spans 14 residues. Trimming took 8 bases from V and 1 from J; bases not matched to a gene: 7. Germline V gene sequence: CDR1 SNHLY, CDR2 FYNNEI. The CDR3 region is CASSGTASQETQYF. Here the CDR3 DNA reads TGTGCCAGCTCAGGGACAGCATCCCAAGAGACCCAGTACTTC.

This clone was counted once. The chain joins TRBV11-2 to TRBJ2-1; 14 bases fit TRBD2. After removal of 5 bases from V and 4 bases from J, the junction contained 7 bases not matched to a gene. This CDR3 region has 17 residues. Germline V gives CDR1 SGHAT, CDR2 FQNNGV. The CDR3 bases are TGTGCCAGCAGCCGAGGGACTAGCGGGAGCCTTTACAATGAGCAGTTCTTC. It specifies CASSRGTSGSLYNEQFF.

This rearrangement joins TRBV5-4 to TRBJ1-2; 7 bases align to TRBD1. This CDR3 is built from 13 residues. J lost 2 bases, V lost 6 bases, and 4 bases had no gene match. CDR1 SGHNT and CDR2 YYREEE come from the germline V gene (reference sequence). CDR3 loop: CASTQQGNYGYTF. The CDR3, as DNA: TGTGCCAGCACCCAACAGGGGAACTATGGCTACACCTTC.

The chain couples TRBV7-2 to TRBJ2-7; 8 nucleotides agree with TRBD1. CDR1 SGHTA and CDR2 FQGNSA come from the germline V gene. Losses at the gene ends were 0 bases for V and 3 bases for J; bases not matched to a gene: 7. This CDR3 region has 16 residues. This chain's CDR3 is CASSLAGTGLNYEQYF. DNA of the CDR3: TGTGCCAGCAGCTTAGCCGGGACAGGCCTAAACTACGAGCAGTACTTC.

The J gene is TRBJ2-5, the V gene TRBV4-1; 16 nucleotides agree with TRBD2. Trimming removed 4 bases from V and 3 bases from J; junction bases left unmatched: 5. The CDR3 is 17 residues long. In germline, CDR1 is MGHRA, CDR2 YSYEKL. CDR3 loop: CASSRGTSGRVEETQYF. Written as DNA, the CDR3 is TGCGCCAGCAGCCGCGGGACTAGCGGGAGGGTGGAAGAGACCCAGTACTTC.

This clone has a handful of counts. V gene TRBV4-1 combines with J gene TRBJ2-7, with TRBD1 as a possible D gene (5 bases). V was clipped by 4 bases and J by 0 bases, with 19 bases between them. The CDR3 covers 17 residues. Germline CDR1 and CDR2: MGHRA and YSYEKL. CDR3 in amino acids: CASSPIHGQGNSYEQYF. The CDR3 DNA follows: TGCGCCAGCAGCCCAATACATGGGCAGGGTAACTCCTACGAGCAGTACTTC.

The chain has TRBV28 and TRBJ1-4, with 10 bases lining up with TRBD1. Germline V lookup: CDR1 MDHEN, CDR2 SYDVKM. This CDR3 is 14 amino acids long. Losses at the gene ends were 8 bases for V and 4 bases for J; bases not matched to a gene: 4. Here the CDR3 DNA reads TGTGCCAGCTGCGACAGGGGGCGTAATGAAAAACTGTTTTTT. Translated: CASCDRGRNEKLFF.

A few counts support this clone. V gene TRBV7-2 combines with J gene TRBJ2-7; 11 bases line up with TRBD1. CDR1 is SGHTA and CDR2 is FQGNSA in the germline V gene. The CDR3 length is 16 residues. V was pared by 1 base and J by 2 bases, with 4 bases of the junction left unmatched. Written as DNA, the CDR3 is TGTGCCAGCAGCTTAGAAGGGACAGGGGGTCCCTACGAGCAGTACTTC. Protein sequence: CASSLEGTGGPYEQYF.

This chain links TRBV28 with TRBJ2-3; TRBD1 matches at 11 bases. This CDR3 is 19 amino acids long. V lost 2 bases, J lost 0 bases, and 10 bases stayed unmatched. The germline V gene encodes CDR1 MDHEN and CDR2 SYDVKM. The CDR3 DNA is TGTGCCAGCAGTTTACCGGGACAGGGGGTGTGGGGTAGCACAGATACGCAGTATTTT. Protein product: CASSLPGQGVWGSTDTQYF.

The chain employs TRBV6-2 or TRBV6-3 and TRBJ2-7, with D possibly TRBD2 on 5 matching bases. Germline V gene sequence: CDR1 MNHEY, CDR2 SVGEGT. V was clipped by 5 bases and J by 4 bases, with 9 bases between them. The CDR3 is 12 residues long. The CDR3 nucleotides read TGTGCCAGCAGTCGGGATCGTTACGAGCAGTACTTC. Translation: CASSRDRYEQYF.

The CDR3 nucleotides are TGTGCCAGCAGTGGGGGCGACTATGGCTACACCTTC. Translating it yields CASSGGDYGYTF. J is TRBJ1-2 and V is TRBV2; a weak D match, TRBD1 (5 bases). The CDR3 spans 12 residues. Trimming removed 4 bases at V and 3 bases at J, with 6 bases between. Per germline, CDR1 SNHLY and CDR2 FYNNEI.

The CDR3 loop reads CASSPTYDRVYEQYF. The DNA for the CDR3 is TGTGCCAGCAGCCCAACTTACGACAGGGTCTACGAGCAGTACTTC. V gene TRBV27 combines with J gene TRBJ2-7; 7 nucleotides align to TRBD1. The V gene's germline CDR1 is MNHEY and CDR2 SMNVEV (reference sequence). V shed 6 bases, J shed 3 bases, and the junction held 11 bases outside the gene matches. The CDR3 covers 15 residues.

CDR3 bases: TGTGCCAGCGGAGGAAGGGGAGGGTACACTGAAGCTTTCTTT. It specifies CASGGRGGYTEAFF. The chain links TRBV21-1 to TRBJ1-1. TRBV21-1 is a pseudogene segment. This CDR3 is built from 14 residues.

The chain has TRBV3-1 (or the pseudogene TRBV3-2) and TRBJ2-5; 9 positions agree with TRBD2. With V trimmed by 3 bases and J by 4 bases, 9 bases remained unmatched. Germline V gene lookup returns CDR1 LGHDT and CDR2 YNNKEL (reference sequence). This CDR3 is built from 16 residues. CDR3 in amino acids: CASSQTGGREGETQYF. For the CDR3, the DNA is TGTGCCAGCAGCCAGACCGGCGGGAGGGAAGGAGAGACCCAGTACTTC.

The rearrangement uses TRBV27 and TRBJ2-1; 7 positions match TRBD2. CDR1 is MNHEY and CDR2 is SMNVEV in the germline V gene (reference sequence). There are 14 residues in the CDR3. With 5 bases clipped from V and 2 bases from J, the junction kept 3 bases outside the gene matches. The CDR3 loop is CASSPGGTYNEQFF. For the CDR3, the DNA is TGTGCCAGCAGTCCGGGAGGAACCTACAATGAGCAGTTCTTC.

This chain links TRBV13 with TRBJ1-2; 9 bases line up with TRBD1. Germline CDR1 is PRHDT and CDR2 is FYEKMQ (reference sequence). This CDR3 has 13 amino acids. V dropped 4 bases and J dropped 6; count of bases not matched to a gene: 3. CDR3 residues: CASSSGTGNGYTF. CDR3 in DNA: TGTGCCAGCAGCTCCGGGACAGGGAATGGCTACACCTTC.

V usage is TRBV30 and J usage is TRBJ1-2; D not certain. The CDR3 loop spans 13 amino acids. The germline V gene encodes CDR1 GTSNPN and CDR2 SVGIG (reference sequence). V lost 4 bases and J lost 3, with 12 bases in between. The CDR3 nucleotides are TGTGCCTGGACCAGGTCAGGTTACTATGGCTACACCTTC. Residues: CAWTRSGYYGYTF.

CDR3: CATKNDQRGNTGELFF. The CDR3 DNA reads as TGTGCCACCAAAAATGATCAGCGGGGGAACACCGGGGAGCTGTTTTTT. The chain has TRBV28 and TRBJ2-2, with TRBD2 matching over 7 bases. J was trimmed by 1 base and V by 10 bases; bases with no gene match: 12. Germline CDR1 is MDHEN and CDR2 is SYDVKM. This CDR3 spans 16 amino acids.

J is TRBJ1-2 and V is TRBV19; 7 bases line up with TRBD1. This CDR3 contains 13 residues. Germline trimming cut 6 bases from V and 2 bases from J; bases unmatched to any gene: 3. Germline V gene data show CDR1 as LNHDA and CDR2 as SQIVND (reference sequence). The CDR3 region has the DNA TGTGCCAGTAGCTTGGGACAGAACTATGGCTACACCTTC. Translation: CASSLGQNYGYTF.

The J gene is TRBJ1-5, the V gene TRBV5-1; D is uncertain. Germline loops: CDR1 SGHRS, CDR2 YFSETQ. The CDR3 consists of 13 residues. V lost 0 bases and J lost 9, with 10 bases in between. CDR3 sequence reads: CASSLAGNSPQHF. The CDR3, as DNA: TGCGCCAGCAGCTTGGCCGGTAACTCGCCCCAGCATTTT.